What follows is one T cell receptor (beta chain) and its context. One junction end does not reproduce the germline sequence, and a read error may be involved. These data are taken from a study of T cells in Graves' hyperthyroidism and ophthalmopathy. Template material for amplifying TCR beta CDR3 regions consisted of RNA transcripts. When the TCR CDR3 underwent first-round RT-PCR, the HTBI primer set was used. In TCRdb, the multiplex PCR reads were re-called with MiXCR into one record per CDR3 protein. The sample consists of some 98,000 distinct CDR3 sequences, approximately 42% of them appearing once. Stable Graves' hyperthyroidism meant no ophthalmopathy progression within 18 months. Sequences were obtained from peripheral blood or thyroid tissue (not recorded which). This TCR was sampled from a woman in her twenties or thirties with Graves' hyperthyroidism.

CDR3 sequence reads: CASSLFGGGQGRSTGELFF. CDR3 sequence (DNA): TGCGCCAGCAGCCTCTTCGGGGGGGGACAGGGGAGAAGCACCGGGGAGCTGTTTTTT. J is TRBJ2-2 and V is TRBV7-8; 10 bases fit TRBD1. Germline loops: CDR1 SGHVS, CDR2 FQNEAQ. This CDR3 contains 19 residues.